The TCR beta chain described here comes from a study of PD-L1 blockade in urothelial cancer. Profiling relied on immunoSEQ multiplex PCR, and the TCRdb table lists in-frame clones only, not all of them. Seen here are about 50,000 clones, roughly 84% observed once, and the top ten hold about 2%. Trimming removed 7 bases from V and 6 bases from J, with 7 bases in between. Germline CDR1 reads SGHVS; CDR2 reads FQNEAQ. The CDR3 runs to 11 residues. As to time point: peripheral blood 6 weeks after treatment start. The sequence derives from a man aged 50-59 years with urothelial cancer. This rearrangement joins TRBV7-8 to TRBJ2-1; D gene uncertain. This specimen consisted of PBMCs, obtained around atezolizumab (anti-PD-L1) treatment. The CDR3 protein is CASNLSNEQFF. As DNA, the CDR3 is TGTGCCAGCAACCTATCCAATGAGCAGTTCTTC.